This passage covers 3 T cell receptor beta chains from one sample sequenced in a study of T-cell reconstitution after alpha-beta-depleted transplantation in children. A library of TCRbeta sequences, prepared with unique molecular identifiers, was generated. TCRdb reanalysed the PCR reads using MiXCR and keeps one entry per CDR3 protein. This table has hundreds of thousands of distinct CDR3 sequences, roughly 25% appearing once. The sample in question was PBMCs, obtained before TCRalphabeta/CD19-depleted stem cell transplant. The receptors come from a girl between 2 and 10 years old with Fanconi anemia, due to receive a stem cell transplant.

J is TRBJ2-1 and V is TRBV29-1; 8 bases match TRBD2. This CDR3 has 14 amino acids. The junction had 11 bases not matched to a gene; V was cut back by 5 bases and J by 8 bases. The germline CDR1 and CDR2 sequences are SQVTM and ANQGSEA. The CDR3 DNA reads TGCAGCGTTCCCGTCCCGGGACTAGTATATGAGCAGTTCTTC. Translation gives CSVPVPGLVYEQFF.

The sample holds many counts of this clonotype. CDR3 amino acids: CSVEGGGSYNEQFF. The CDR3 region has the DNA TGCAGCGTTGAAGGGGGCGGGAGCTACAATGAGCAGTTCTTC. The gene calls are TRBV29-1 and TRBJ2-1; 7 bases map to TRBD2. The CDR3 is made up of 14 amino acids. The germline CDR1 and CDR2 sequences are SQVTM and ANQGSEA. V shed 1 base, J shed 3 bases, and the junction held 3 bases outside the gene matches.

In this sample, this clonotype turned up a few times. Here the CDR3 DNA reads TGTGCCAGCAGCTTCCCATGGGGGAGGGTGATCAATGAGCAGTTCTTC. Amino acids: CASSFPWGRVINEQFF. The chain combines TRBV7-9 with TRBJ2-1, with TRBD2 matching 7 bases. The V gene's germline CDR1 is SEHNR and CDR2 FQNEAQ (reference sequence). J gave up 6 bases and V 3 bases, and 11 bases lay outside the gene matches. The CDR3 contains 16 residues.